This T cell receptor (beta chain) was sequenced in a study of blood T cells in healthy people across ages. The use of a sample-barcoded 5' primer and a J-beta primer mix characterized a second PCR of roughly 6 to 11 cycles. TCRdb reprocessed the 5' RACE reads via MiXCR and lists one record per CDR3 protein. The sample shows around 800,000 distinct CDR3 sequences, under 45% of them seen only once. Sequences were obtained from blood. The TCR originated in a man aged 55 to 70 in good health.

The CDR3 region has the DNA TGTGCCACCACGGTTCAGACAGGGGGGATTTTGTATGGCTACACCTTC. Translating gives CATTVQTGGILYGYTF. The rearrangement uses TRBV6-5 and TRBJ1-2, with 9 bases matching TRBD1. CDR3 length: 16 residues. Germline trimming cut 10 bases from V and 5 bases from J; bases unmatched to any gene: 17. The germline V gene encodes CDR1 MNHEY and CDR2 SVGAGI.